This TCR beta chain was observed in a study of identical twins. Study-level findings and limits: A cross-sectional statistical analysis, not follow-up of the same donors, supported the conclusions.

This clonotype showed up many times. The antigen is unknown. Unique molecular identifiers were present on the cDNA, and a universal primer site came from template switching. TCRdb recomputed calls from the 5' RACE reads with MiXCR, one row per CDR3 protein. Among roughly 570,000 distinct CDR3 sequences, approximately 10% were seen once, and the ten largest hold around 3.2%. Trimming stripped 6 bases from V and 7 bases from J, with 13 bases between. The length of the CDR3 is 12 residues. Germline CDR1 SEHNR, CDR2 FQNEAQ (reference sequence). A further study also used this sample, focusing on yellow fever vaccine responses in identical twins.

The receptor's source is a young woman in good health. The sequencing input was PBMCs. V is TRBV7-9 and J is TRBJ2-7, with D perhaps matching TRBD2 (5 bases). CDR3 protein: CASRASGQEQYF. The CDR3 DNA follows: TGTGCCAGCAGGGCAAGCGGCCAGGAGCAGTACTTC. Full variable domain (rest looked up from reference TRBV7-9 and TRBJ2-7): DTGVSQNPRHKITKRGQNVTFRCDPISEHNRLYWYRQTLGQGPEFLTYFQNEAQLEKSRLLSDRFSAERPKGSFSTLEIQRTEQGDSAMYLCASRASGQEQYFGPGTRLTVT.